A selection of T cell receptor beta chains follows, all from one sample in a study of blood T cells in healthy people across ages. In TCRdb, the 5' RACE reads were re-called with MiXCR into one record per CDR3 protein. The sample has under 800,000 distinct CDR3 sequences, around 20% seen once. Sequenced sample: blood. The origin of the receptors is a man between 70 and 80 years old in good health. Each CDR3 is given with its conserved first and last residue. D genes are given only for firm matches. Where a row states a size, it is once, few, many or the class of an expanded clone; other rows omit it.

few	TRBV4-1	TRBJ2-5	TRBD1	CASSPGGRTVGPQYF	TGCGCCAGCAGCCCAGGGGGCAGGACCGTTGGGCCCCAGTACTTC
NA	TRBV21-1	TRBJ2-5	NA	CASSIWIGARGF	TGTGCCAGCAGCATCTGGATTGGAGCTCGAGGGTTC
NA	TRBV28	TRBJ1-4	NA	CASKPWGATNEKLFF	TGTGCCAGCAAACCTTGGGGAGCAACTAATGAAAAACTGTTTTTT
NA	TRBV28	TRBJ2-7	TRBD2	CASSPTRGVSYEQYF	TGTGCCAGCAGTCCCACTCGGGGGGTGTCCTACGAGCAGTACTTC
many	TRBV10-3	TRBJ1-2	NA	CAISDPGKANYGYTF	TGTGCCATCAGTGATCCGGGAAAAGCTAACTATGGCTACACCTTC
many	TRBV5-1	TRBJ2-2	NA	CASSPDTFANTGELFF	TGCGCCAGCAGCCCTGACACGTTCGCGAACACCGGGGAGCTGTTTTTT
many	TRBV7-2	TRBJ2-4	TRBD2	CASSLTSGSSIQYF	TGTGCCAGCAGCTTGACTAGCGGGAGTAGTATTCAGTACTTC
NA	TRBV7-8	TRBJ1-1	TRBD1	CASSLSIDRGAFF	TGTGCCAGCAGCTTATCTATTGACAGGGGAGCTTTCTTT
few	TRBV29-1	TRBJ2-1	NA	CSVEGWEVSLYNEQFF	TGCAGCGTTGAAGGGTGGGAGGTCTCGCTCTACAATGAGCAGTTCTTC
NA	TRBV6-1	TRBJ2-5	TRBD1	CASSQTGTGDQETQYF	TGTGCCAGCAGCCAAACCGGGACAGGGGACCAAGAGACCCAGTACTTC
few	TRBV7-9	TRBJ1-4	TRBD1	CASSSPTGVPQKLFF	TGTGCCAGCAGCTCCCCGACAGGGGTTCCGCAAAAACTGTTTTTT
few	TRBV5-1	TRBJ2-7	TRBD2	CASSRLAGVFSEQYF	TGCGCCAGCAGTCGACTAGCGGGAGTCTTTTCCGAGCAGTACTTC
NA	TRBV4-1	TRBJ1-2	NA	CASSPVVGDYGYTF	TGCGCCAGCAGCCCCGTTGTGGGGGACTATGGCTACACCTTC
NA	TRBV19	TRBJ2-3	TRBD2	CASSSGLAESTDTQYF	TGTGCCAGTAGTTCTGGACTAGCGGAATCCACAGATACGCAGTATTTT
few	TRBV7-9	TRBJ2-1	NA	CASSLGWEEQFF	TGTGCCAGCAGCTTAGGGTGGGAGGAGCAGTTCTTC
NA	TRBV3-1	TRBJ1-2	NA	CASSQTGDYGYTF	TGTGCCAGCAGCCAAACAGGTGACTATGGCTACACCTTC
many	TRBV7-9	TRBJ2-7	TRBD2	CASSLFPPLAGNSYEQYF	TGTGCCAGCAGCTTATTCCCCCCTCTAGCGGGGAACTCCTACGAGCAGTACTTC
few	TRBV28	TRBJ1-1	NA	CASNEVNTEAFF	TGTGCCAGCAATGAGGTGAACACTGAAGCTTTCTTT
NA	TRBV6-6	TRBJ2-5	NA	CASSYPDSFQETQNF	TGTGCCAGCAGTTACCCAGACAGCTTTCAAGAGACCCAGAACTTC
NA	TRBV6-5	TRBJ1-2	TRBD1	CASRLQGDYGYTF	TGTGCCAGCAGATTACAGGGGGACTATGGCTACACCTTC
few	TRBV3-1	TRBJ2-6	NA	CASSPWGRVSGANVLTF	TGTGCCAGCAGCCCCTGGGGCAGGGTGTCTGGGGCCAACGTCCTGACTTTC
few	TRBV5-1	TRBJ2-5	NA	CASSSQGNQETQYF	TGCGCCAGCAGCTCACAGGGAAACCAAGAGACCCAGTACTTC
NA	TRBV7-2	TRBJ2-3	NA	CASSYGADTQYF	TGTGCCAGCAGCTATGGTGCAGATACGCAGTATTTT
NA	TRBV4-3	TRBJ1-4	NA	CASSQDLGIEKLFF	TGCGCCAGCAGCCAAGATCTGGGAATAGAAAAACTGTTTTTT
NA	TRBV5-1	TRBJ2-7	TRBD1	CASSSGTGKNEQYF	TGCGCCAGCAGCTCCGGGACAGGGAAGAACGAGCAGTACTTC
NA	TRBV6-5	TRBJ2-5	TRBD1	CASTRDRGRETQYF	TGTGCCAGCACCCGGGACAGGGGGCGAGAGACCCAGTACTTC
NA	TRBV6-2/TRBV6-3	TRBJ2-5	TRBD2	CASSDLLAGDRATQYF	TGTGCCAGCAGTGATCTTCTAGCGGGAGACAGAGCGACCCAGTACTTC
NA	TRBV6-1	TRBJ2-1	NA	CASSGLIQGSYNEQFF	TGTGCCAGCAGTGGGTTAATACAGGGCTCCTACAATGAGCAGTTCTTC
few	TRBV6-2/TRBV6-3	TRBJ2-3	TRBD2	CASSRGLARDTQYF	TGTGCCAGCAGTCGCGGACTAGCCCGAGATACGCAGTATTTT
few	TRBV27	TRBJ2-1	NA	CASSPGTTTTTEQFF	TGTGCCAGCAGCCCGGGGACAACGACGACTACTGAGCAGTTCTTC
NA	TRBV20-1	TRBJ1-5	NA	CSAREGGVYSNQPQHF	TGCAGTGCTAGAGAAGGGGGGGTTTATAGCAATCAGCCCCAGCATTTT
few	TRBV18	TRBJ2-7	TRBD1	CASSTRDRSGEQYF	TGTGCCAGCTCGACCCGGGACAGGTCGGGCGAGCAGTACTTC
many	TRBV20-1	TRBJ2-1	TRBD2	CSASGSGRAILNEQFF	TGCAGTGCTAGTGGTAGCGGGAGGGCCATTCTAAATGAGCAGTTCTTC
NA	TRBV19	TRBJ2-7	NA	CASKHEQYF	TGTGCCAGTAAACACGAGCAGTACTTC
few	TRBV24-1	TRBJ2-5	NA	CATSDLRPNGETQYF	TGTGCCACCAGTGATTTGAGGCCGAACGGAGAGACCCAGTACTTC
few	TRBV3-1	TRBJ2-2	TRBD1	CASSQGRTGGTGELFF	TGTGCCAGCAGCCAAGGCCGGACAGGGGGCACCGGGGAGCTGTTTTTT
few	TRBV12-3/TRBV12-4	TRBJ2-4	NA	CASTLGVSLGIQYF	TGTGCCAGCACCCTAGGGGTTAGCCTGGGCATTCAGTACTTC
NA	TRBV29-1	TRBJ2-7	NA	CSVKGTTEQYF	TGCAGCGTTAAAGGGACAACCGAGCAGTACTTC
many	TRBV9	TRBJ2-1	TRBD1	CASSLRQGANEQFF	TGTGCCAGCAGCCTACGACAGGGGGCTAATGAGCAGTTCTTC
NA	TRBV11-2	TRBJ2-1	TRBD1	CASSVSPGTGYNEQFF	TGTGCCAGCAGCGTATCACCCGGGACAGGTTACAATGAGCAGTTCTTC
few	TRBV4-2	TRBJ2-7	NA	CASSQDRGRDSEQYF	TGTGCCAGCAGCCAAGACCGGGGCAGGGACTCCGAGCAGTACTTC
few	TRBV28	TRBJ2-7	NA	CASSLASPLTYEQYF	TGTGCCAGCAGTTTGGCTTCCCCCCTGACCTACGAGCAGTACTTC
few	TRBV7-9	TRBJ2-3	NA	CASSFRKTSTDTQYF	TGTGCCAGCAGCTTCCGGAAGACGAGCACAGATACGCAGTATTTT
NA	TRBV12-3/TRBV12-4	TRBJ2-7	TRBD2	CASRGGLAGAYEQYF	TGTGCCAGCAGGGGGGGACTAGCGGGAGCCTACGAGCAGTACTTC
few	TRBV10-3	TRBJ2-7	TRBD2	CAISESRGTSGFYEQYF	TGTGCCATCAGTGAGTCGAGAGGAACTAGCGGGTTCTACGAGCAGTACTTC
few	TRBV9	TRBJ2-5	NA	CASSVGSRPYQETQYF	TGTGCCAGCAGCGTAGGATCAAGGCCTTACCAAGAGACCCAGTACTTC
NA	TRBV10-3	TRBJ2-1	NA	CAISESGVSRGREGSYNEQFF	TGTGCCATCAGTGAGTCGGGGGTTTCGCGGGGCCGCGAAGGGTCCTACAATGAGCAGTTCTTC
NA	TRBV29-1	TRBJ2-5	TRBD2	CSVDSAGKRETQYF	TGCAGCGTTGATTCAGCGGGAAAGAGGGAGACCCAGTACTTC